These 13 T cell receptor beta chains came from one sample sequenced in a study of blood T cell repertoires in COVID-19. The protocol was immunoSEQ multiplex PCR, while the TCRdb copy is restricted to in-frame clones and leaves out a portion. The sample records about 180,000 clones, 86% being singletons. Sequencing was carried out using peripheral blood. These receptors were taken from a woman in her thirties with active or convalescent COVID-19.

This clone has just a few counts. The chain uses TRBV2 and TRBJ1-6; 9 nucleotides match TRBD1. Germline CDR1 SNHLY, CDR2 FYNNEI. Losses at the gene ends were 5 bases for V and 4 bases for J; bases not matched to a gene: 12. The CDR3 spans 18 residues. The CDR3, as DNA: TGTGCCAGCAGTCACAGCGTGGGACAGGGAGGGTATAATTCACCCCTCCACTTT. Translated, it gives CASSHSVGQGGYNSPLHF.

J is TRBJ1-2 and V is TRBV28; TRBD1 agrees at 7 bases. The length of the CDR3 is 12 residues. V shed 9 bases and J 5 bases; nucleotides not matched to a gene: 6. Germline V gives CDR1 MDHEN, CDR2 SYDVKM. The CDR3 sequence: CASSGTVYGYTF. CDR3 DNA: TGTGCCAGTTCCGGGACAGTTTATGGCTACACCTTC.

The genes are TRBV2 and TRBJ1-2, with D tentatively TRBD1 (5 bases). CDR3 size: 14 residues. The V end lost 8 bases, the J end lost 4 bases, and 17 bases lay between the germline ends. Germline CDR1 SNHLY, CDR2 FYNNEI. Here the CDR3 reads CASAARGRGYGYTF. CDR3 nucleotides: TGTGCCAGCGCCGCAAGGGGTAGAGGCTATGGCTACACCTTC.

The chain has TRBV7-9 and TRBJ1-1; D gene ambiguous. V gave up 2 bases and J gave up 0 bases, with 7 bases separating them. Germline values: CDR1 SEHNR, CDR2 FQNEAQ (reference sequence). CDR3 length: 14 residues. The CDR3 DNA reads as TGTGCCAGCAGCTTACCCCTATTGAACACTGAAGCTTTCTTT. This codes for CASSLPLLNTEAFF.

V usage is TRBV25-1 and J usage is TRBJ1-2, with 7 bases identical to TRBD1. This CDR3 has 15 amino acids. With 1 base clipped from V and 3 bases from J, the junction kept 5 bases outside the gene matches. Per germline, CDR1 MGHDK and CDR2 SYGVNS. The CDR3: CASSESTGTDYGYTF. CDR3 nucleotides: TGTGCCAGCAGTGAATCCACCGGGACAGACTATGGCTACACCTTC.

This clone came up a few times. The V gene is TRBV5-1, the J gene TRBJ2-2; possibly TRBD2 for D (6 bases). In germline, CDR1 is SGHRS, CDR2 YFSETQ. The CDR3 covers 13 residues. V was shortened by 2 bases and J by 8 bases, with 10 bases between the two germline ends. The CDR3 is CASSFLAQGELFF. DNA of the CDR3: TGCGCCAGCAGCTTCCTAGCGCAGGGGGAGCTGTTTTTT. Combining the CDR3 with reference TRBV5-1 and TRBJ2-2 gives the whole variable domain KAGVTQTPRYLIKTRGQQVTLSCSPISGHRSVSWYQQTPGQGLQFLFEYFSETQRNKGNFPGRFSGRQFSNSRSEMNVSTLELGDSALYLCASSFLAQGELFFGEGSRLTVL.

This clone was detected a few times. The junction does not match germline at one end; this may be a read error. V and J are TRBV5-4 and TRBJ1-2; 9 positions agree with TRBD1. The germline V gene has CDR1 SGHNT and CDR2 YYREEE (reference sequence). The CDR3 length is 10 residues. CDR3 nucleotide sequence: TGTGCCAGCAGCGGGGACAGGGAGGTCTTC. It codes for CASSGDREVF.

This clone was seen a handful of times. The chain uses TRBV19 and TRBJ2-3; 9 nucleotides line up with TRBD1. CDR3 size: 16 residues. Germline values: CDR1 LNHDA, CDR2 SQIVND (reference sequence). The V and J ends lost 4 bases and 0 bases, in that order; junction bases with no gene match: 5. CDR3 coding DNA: TGTGCCAGTAGTACTCGGACAGGGGAAAGCACAGATACGCAGTATTTT. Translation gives CASSTRTGESTDTQYF.

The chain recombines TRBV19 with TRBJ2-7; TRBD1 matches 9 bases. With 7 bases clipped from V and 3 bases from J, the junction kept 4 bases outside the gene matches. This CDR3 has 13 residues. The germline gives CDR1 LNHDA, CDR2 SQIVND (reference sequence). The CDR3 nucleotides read TGTGCCAGTATCCCGACAGGGGGCTACGAGCAGTACTTC. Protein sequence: CASIPTGGYEQYF.

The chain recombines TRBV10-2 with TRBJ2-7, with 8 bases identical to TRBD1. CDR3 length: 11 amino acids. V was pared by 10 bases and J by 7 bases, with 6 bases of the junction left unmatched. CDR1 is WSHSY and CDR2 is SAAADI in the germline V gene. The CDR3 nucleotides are TGCGCCACGGACAGGGAAGGAGAGCAGTACTTC. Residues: CATDREGEQYF.

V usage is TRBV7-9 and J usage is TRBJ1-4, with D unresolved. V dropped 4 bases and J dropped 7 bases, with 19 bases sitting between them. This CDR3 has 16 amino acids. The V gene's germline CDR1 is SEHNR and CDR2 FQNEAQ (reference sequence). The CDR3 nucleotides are TGTGCCAGCAGCTCCATAGACACCTCTGGGAGTGAAAAACTGTTTTTT. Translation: CASSSIDTSGSEKLFF.

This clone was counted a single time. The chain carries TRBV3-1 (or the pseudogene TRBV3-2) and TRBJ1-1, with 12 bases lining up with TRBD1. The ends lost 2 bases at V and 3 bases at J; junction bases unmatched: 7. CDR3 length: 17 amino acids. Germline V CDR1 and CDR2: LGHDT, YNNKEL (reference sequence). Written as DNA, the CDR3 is TGTGCCAGCAGCCAATCCCGGGACAGGGGGCCGGACACTGAAGCTTTCTTT. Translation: CASSQSRDRGPDTEAFF.

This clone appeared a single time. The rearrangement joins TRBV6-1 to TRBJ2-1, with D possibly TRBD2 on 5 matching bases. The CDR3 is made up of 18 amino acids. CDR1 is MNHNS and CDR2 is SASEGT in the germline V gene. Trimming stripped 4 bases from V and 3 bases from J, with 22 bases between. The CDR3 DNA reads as TGTGCCAGCAGTGGACCGAGGGCCAAGAAAGGGAACTACAATGAGCAGTTCTTC. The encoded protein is CASSGPRAKKGNYNEQFF.